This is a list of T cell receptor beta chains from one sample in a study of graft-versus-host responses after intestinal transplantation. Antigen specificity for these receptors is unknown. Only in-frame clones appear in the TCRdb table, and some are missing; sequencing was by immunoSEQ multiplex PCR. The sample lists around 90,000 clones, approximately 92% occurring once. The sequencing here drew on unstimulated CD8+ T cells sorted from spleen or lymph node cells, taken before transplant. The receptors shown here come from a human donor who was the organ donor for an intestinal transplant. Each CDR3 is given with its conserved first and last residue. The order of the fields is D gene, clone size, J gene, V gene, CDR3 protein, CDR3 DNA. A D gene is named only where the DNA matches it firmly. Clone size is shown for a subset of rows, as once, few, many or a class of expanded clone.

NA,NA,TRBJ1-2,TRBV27,CASRPTGISYGYTF,TGTGCCAGCAGGCCTACCGGGATTTCCTATGGCTACACCTTC
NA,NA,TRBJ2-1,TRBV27,CASSSDSSSYNEQFF,TGTGCCAGCAGTTCGGACTCTAGCTCCTACAATGAGCAGTTCTTC
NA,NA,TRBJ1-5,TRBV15,CATSLGGNQPQHF,TGTGCCACCAGCCTCGGCGGGAATCAGCCCCAGCATTTT
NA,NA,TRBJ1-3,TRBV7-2,CASSSYQVAGNTIYF,TGTGCCAGCAGCTCCTACCAGGTGGCTGGAAACACCATATATTTT
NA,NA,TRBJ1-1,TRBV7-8,CASSLLEGRTEAFF,TGTGCCAGCAGCTTACTGGAGGGGAGGACTGAAGCTTTCTTT
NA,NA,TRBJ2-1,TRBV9,CASSGLGEQFF,TGTGCCAGCAGTGGCCTTGGTGAGCAGTTCTTC
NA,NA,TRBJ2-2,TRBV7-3,CASSLGGTGELFF,TGTGCCAGCAGCTTGGGAGGCACCGGGGAGCTGTTTTTT
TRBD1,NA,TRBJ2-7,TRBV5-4,CASSPPGGDYEQYF,TGTGCCAGCAGCCCCCCAGGGGGCGACTACGAGCAGTACTTC
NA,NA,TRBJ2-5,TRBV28,CASRAGSSETQYF,TGTGCCAGCAGGGCCGGGAGTTCAGAGACCCAGTACTTC
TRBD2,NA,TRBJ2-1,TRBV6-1,CASSESEGLAGGIEQFF,TGTGCCAGCAGTGAAAGTGAGGGACTAGCGGGTGGAATTGAGCAGTTCTTC
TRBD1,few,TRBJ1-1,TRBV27,CASSSSDRVLEAFF,TGTGCCAGCAGTTCCTCGGACAGGGTTCTTGAAGCTTTCTTT
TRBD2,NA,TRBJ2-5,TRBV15,CATSSGGGVLSQETQYF,TGTGCCACCAGCAGTGGGGGGGGAGTACTCTCCCAAGAGACCCAGTACTTC
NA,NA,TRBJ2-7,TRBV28,CASSLPPSEQYF,TGTGCCAGCAGTTTACCTCCCTCCGAGCAGTACTTC
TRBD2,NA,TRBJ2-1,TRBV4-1,CASSQGGLAGDEQFF,TGCGCCAGCAGCCAAGGCGGACTAGCTGGCGATGAGCAGTTCTTC